Listed below are T cell receptor beta chains from one sample, sequenced in a study of blood T cell repertoires in COVID-19. Only in-frame clones appear in the TCRdb table, and some are missing; sequencing was by immunoSEQ multiplex PCR. The data contain over 90,000 clones, over 65% of them singletons. What was sequenced was peripheral blood. These receptors all come from a man between 65 and 85 years old with COVID-19, enrolled during active disease. Both conserved end residues are trimmed from each CDR3. The D gene is left open where the match is weak. Some rows have no size entry. The others give once, few or many, or a class for an expanded clone.

d_call	clone_size	j_call	v_call	cdr3_aa
TRBD1	.	TRBJ2-5	TRBV7-9	ASSLGQGDETQY
TRBD1	.	TRBJ2-5	TRBV9	ASSHRQGVRETQY
TRBD2	.	TRBJ2-7	TRBV7-2	ASSLPAGAGEQY
TRBD1	.	TRBJ1-2	TRBV7-8	ASSRQGQAGYT
.	.	TRBJ1-5	TRBV27	ASSLSTGLNQPQH
.	.	TRBJ1-5	TRBV2	ASSDGFGGGNQPQH
TRBD1	.	TRBJ1-2	TRBV29-1	SVGLSSGTAASGYT
.	many	TRBJ2-5	TRBV21-1	ASSNWPRDSGTQY
TRBD1	.	TRBJ2-5	TRBV7-3	ASSLDGTARRAQY
.	.	TRBJ1-4	TRBV18	ASSPAPPTATTNEKLF
.	.	TRBJ1-1	TRBV5-1	ASSTLTASNTEAF
.	.	TRBJ2-7	TRBV7-3	ASSPIGGSYEQY
.	few	TRBJ2-1	TRBV19	ASSLSGSSYNEQF
.	.	TRBJ1-5	TRBV15	ATSYGDSGGYQPQH
.	.	TRBJ1-5	TRBV19	ASCPSIPDSDNQPQH
TRBD1	.	TRBJ1-1	TRBV7-2	ASRKSSAGGNEAF
TRBD1	.	TRBJ1-1	TRBV24-1	ATSAKPGQGNTEAF
.	few	TRBJ2-3	TRBV5-1	ASSSGRGTTDTQY
TRBD2	.	TRBJ2-1	TRBV18	ASSVSPGGLNNEQF
TRBD1	.	TRBJ1-1	TRBV2	ASSPGTGAMNTEAF
.	.	TRBJ2-1	TRBV5-6	ASSRTENEQF
TRBD2	.	TRBJ2-1	TRBV5-1	ASSFSGSSGEQF
TRBD2	.	TRBJ2-7	TRBV4-1	ASRGRLAGPNYEQY
.	.	TRBJ2-2	TRBV21-1	ASSTEQGRGSGTGELF
.	.	TRBJ2-3	TRBV7-8	ASSLGGTDTQY
TRBD1	.	TRBJ2-3	TRBV7-3	ASSQSRQGDRRDTQY
.	.	TRBJ2-1	TRBV7-3	ASSSEIYNEQF
.	.	TRBJ2-3	TRBV20-1	SASTGVTDTQY
.	few	TRBJ1-3	TRBV5-6	ASSFNGDNRRNTIY
.	.	TRBJ2-3	TRBV9	ASSVDTSTDTQY
TRBD1	.	TRBJ2-7	TRBV18	ASSPGQGAYEQY
TRBD1	.	TRBJ1-4	TRBV28	ASTEIGTGDEKLF
.	.	TRBJ2-7	TRBV19	ASTIGDYEQY
.	once	TRBJ2-2	TRBV4-2	ASSPASMQGSGELF
TRBD1	.	TRBJ2-5	TRBV19	ASSRQGQETQY
TRBD1	.	TRBJ2-5	TRBV2	ASMEAGQGEETQY
.	.	TRBJ1-2	TRBV19	ASSITTRRVMAGYT
TRBD2	.	TRBJ2-2	TRBV9	ASSTRGSGTAGELF
TRBD2	.	TRBJ2-1	TRBV24-1	ATSDFPGTSGYNEQF
.	many	TRBJ2-7	TRBV30	AWSSGGQNYEQY
.	.	TRBJ2-6	TRBV30	AWSESGANVLT